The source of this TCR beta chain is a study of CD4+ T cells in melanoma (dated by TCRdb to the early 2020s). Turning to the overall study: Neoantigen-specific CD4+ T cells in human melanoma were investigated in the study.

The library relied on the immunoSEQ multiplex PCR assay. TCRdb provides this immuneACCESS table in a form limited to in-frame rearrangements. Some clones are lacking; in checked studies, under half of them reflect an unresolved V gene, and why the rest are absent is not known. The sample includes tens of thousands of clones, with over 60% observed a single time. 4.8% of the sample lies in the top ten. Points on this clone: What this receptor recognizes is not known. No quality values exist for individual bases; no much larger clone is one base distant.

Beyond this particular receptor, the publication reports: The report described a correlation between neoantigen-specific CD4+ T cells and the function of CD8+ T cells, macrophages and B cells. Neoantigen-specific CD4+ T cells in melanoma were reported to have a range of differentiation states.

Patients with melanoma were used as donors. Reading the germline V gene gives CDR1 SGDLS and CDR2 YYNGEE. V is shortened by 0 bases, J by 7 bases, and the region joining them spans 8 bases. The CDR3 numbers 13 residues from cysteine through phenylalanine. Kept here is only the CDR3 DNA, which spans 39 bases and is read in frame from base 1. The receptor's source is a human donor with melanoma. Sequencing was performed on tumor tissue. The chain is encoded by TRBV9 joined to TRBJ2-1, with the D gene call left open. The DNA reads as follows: TGTGCCAGCAGCGTAGGATCAGAAAATGAGCAGTTCTTC. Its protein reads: CASSVGSENEQFF.